Below, one TCR beta chain is given with its context. TCRdb independently ran MiXCR on the 5' RACE reads; one entry per CDR3 protein. The sample gives roughly 150,000 distinct CDR3 sequences, under 35% of which show up once; approximately 6% is in the top ten. Germline assignment: CDR1 LGHNA and CDR2 YNFKEQ. Trimming took 3 bases from V and 1 from J, leaving 14 bases between them. There are 16 residues in the CDR3. The entry originates in a study of CD8 T cells in ankylosing spondylitis. The rearrangement uses TRBV4-2 and TRBJ2-3; a possible D gene is TRBD2 (5 bases). The sample consisted of synovial fluid, either unsorted or a sorted T cell fraction (not recorded which). The TCR was taken from a male donor with ankylosing spondylitis. CDR3: CASSHGLPAGTDTQYF. The CDR3 nucleotides read TGTGCCAGCAGCCACGGACTGCCCGCGGGCACAGATACGCAGTATTTT.